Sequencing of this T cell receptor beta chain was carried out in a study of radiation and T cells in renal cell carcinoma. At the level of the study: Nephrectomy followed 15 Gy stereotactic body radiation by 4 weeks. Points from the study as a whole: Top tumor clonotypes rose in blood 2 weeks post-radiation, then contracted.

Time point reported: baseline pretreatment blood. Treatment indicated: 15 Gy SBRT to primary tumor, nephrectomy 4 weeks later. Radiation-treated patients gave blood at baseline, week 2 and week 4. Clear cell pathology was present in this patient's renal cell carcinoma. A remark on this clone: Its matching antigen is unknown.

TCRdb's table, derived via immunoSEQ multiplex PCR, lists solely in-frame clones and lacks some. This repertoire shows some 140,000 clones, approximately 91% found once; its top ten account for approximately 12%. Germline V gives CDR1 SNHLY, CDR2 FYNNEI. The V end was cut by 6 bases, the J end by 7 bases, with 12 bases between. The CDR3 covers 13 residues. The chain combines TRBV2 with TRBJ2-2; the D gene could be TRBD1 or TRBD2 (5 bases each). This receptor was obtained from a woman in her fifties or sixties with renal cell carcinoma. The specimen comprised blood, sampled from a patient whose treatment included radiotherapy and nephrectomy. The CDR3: CASRSGGSGELFF. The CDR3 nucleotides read TGTGCCAGCAGATCTGGGGGTAGCGGGGAGCTGTTTTTT.